A selection of T cell receptor beta chains follows, all from one sample in a study of T cells expressing NK-cell markers. TCRdb re-called the 5' RACE reads, yielding one record per CDR3 amino acid sequence without DNA. The sample data list hundreds of thousands of distinct CDR3 sequences. The sequenced sample was blood T cells: a sorted CD56 or NKG2C T cell subset, CD4+ or CD8+ T cells, or bulk PBMC T cells (not recorded which). These receptors all stem from a man aged 18 to 69 in good health. Both conserved end residues are part of each CDR3.

CDR3	J	V
CASSALGGSFYEQYF	TRBJ2-7	TRBV6-1
CASTTVGTGGLRQYF	TRBJ2-7	TRBV27
CASSRRAGPAYEQYF	TRBJ2-7	TRBV27
CASSEGQGVYTGELFF	TRBJ2-2	TRBV25-1
CAIPSRGPYEQYF	TRBJ2-7	TRBV21-1
CASSPLGTQYF	TRBJ2-3	TRBV12-3/TRBV12-4
CASRGQGGDNSPLHF	TRBJ1-6	TRBV2
CSAGGLARDQETQYF	TRBJ2-5	TRBV20-1
CASSPRQGGAYEQYF	TRBJ2-7	TRBV18
CAWNPGINEQFF	TRBJ2-1	TRBV30
CASSSGRSSTDTQYF	TRBJ2-3	TRBV18
CASKRGARVTTEAFF	TRBJ1-1	TRBV6-1
CAWKKFAGGYEQYF	TRBJ2-7	TRBV30
CASSSGVVTNEKLFF	TRBJ1-4	TRBV7-9
CASSLETSGGTLYNEQFF	TRBJ2-1	TRBV11-2
CASSLEFTASNYGYTF	TRBJ1-2	TRBV7-2
CASSLVGQGRNTGELFF	TRBJ2-2	TRBV12-3/TRBV12-4
CASSLEAGGANEQFF	TRBJ2-1	TRBV12-3/TRBV12-4
CASSSSKRGLSYEQYF	TRBJ2-7	TRBV7-9
CATSRGGGFPGELFF	TRBJ2-2	TRBV15
CASSLLSVQYF	TRBJ2-7	TRBV28
CASSYLSTNNSPLHF	TRBJ1-6	TRBV6-5
CSASRDRAFSYTF	TRBJ1-2	TRBV20-1
CASGASGQETQYF	TRBJ2-5	TRBV12-5
CSARGQLTSFNEQFF	TRBJ2-1	TRBV20-1
CATSPMTLTGNTIYF	TRBJ1-3	TRBV12-3/TRBV12-4
CASSLVGGRQGLYYGYTF	TRBJ1-2	TRBV11-1
CASSLTSGGGTDTQYF	TRBJ2-3	TRBV7-3
CASTGTSRQETQYF	TRBJ2-5	TRBV18
CASSLLGGGGIEQYF	TRBJ2-7	TRBV7-9
CASSLGSGEAFF	TRBJ1-1	TRBV11-3
CASSGRTANNSPLHF	TRBJ1-6	TRBV6-1
CASTPLAGSSYEQYF	TRBJ2-7	TRBV7-9
CASSPEQGFTEAFF	TRBJ1-1	TRBV9
CASSRRSGRVAEAFF	TRBJ1-1	TRBV7-3
CASSFSARTYNEQFF	TRBJ2-1	TRBV12-3/TRBV12-4
CAGGYQETQYF	TRBJ2-5	TRBV2
CASSQYPETPLEKLFF	TRBJ1-4	TRBV14
CACRERGVYEQYF	TRBJ2-7	TRBV2
CASSQDGTSSQETQYF	TRBJ2-5	TRBV4-2
CASSGTSGGPITDTQYF	TRBJ2-3	TRBV9
CASSLEGPARTDTQYF	TRBJ2-3	TRBV7-2